The rows below give T cell receptor beta chains drawn from one sample of a study of shared clonotypes between healthy human individuals. Generated by immunoSEQ multiplex PCR, the TCRdb table keeps only in-frame clones and is missing some. The sample yields about a million clones, about 75% seen once. Material for sequencing was memory CD4+ T cells sorted from blood. The receptors here all came from a man in his late teens or twenties in good health. CDR3s include the opening cysteine and the closing phenylalanine or tryptophan. A D gene is named only where the DNA matches it firmly. Clone size is given for some rows only: seen once, a few or many times, or a class if the clone is expanded.

D: .; J: TRBJ2-7; size: .; V: TRBV6-5; CDR3: CASSYLGEPPGEQYF; DNA: TGTGCCAGCAGTTATCTTGGAGAACCACCTGGCGAGCAGTACTTC
D: .; J: TRBJ2-3; size: .; V: TRBV11-3; CDR3: CASSSTGRGSTDTQYF; DNA: TGTGCCAGCAGCTCCACTGGGAGGGGGAGCACAGATACGCAGTATTTT
D: .; J: TRBJ2-7; size: .; V: TRBV27; CDR3: CASLRTASSYEQYF; DNA: TGTGCCAGCCTTCGGACAGCTTCTTCCTACGAGCAGTACTTC
D: TRBD1; J: TRBJ2-2; size: .; V: TRBV27; CDR3: CASSPRGPVNTGELFF; DNA: TGTGCCAGCAGCCCCAGGGGGCCAGTGAACACCGGGGAGCTGTTTTTT
D: .; J: TRBJ2-3; size: .; V: TRBV27; CDR3: CASSRGGQNTDTQYF; DNA: TGTGCCAGCAGCAGAGGGGGGCAGAACACAGATACGCAGTATTTT
D: TRBD1; J: TRBJ2-6; size: .; V: TRBV5-6; CDR3: CASTIGLGGEVLTF; DNA: TGTGCCAGCACTATTGGGTTAGGGGGCGAGGTCCTGACTTTC
D: TRBD1; J: TRBJ1-2; size: .; V: TRBV5-1; CDR3: CASSLGDRGLYGYTF; DNA: TGCGCCAGCAGCTTGGGGGACAGGGGGCTGTATGGCTACACCTTC
D: TRBD2; J: TRBJ2-1; size: .; V: TRBV10-2; CDR3: CASSASGSLYNEQFF; DNA: TGCGCCAGCAGTGCGAGCGGGAGTCTCTACAATGAGCAGTTCTTC
D: .; J: TRBJ1-2; size: once; V: TRBV7-2; CDR3: CASSLGANYGYTF; DNA: TGTGCCAGCAGCTTAGGTGCTAACTATGGCTACACCTTC
D: .; J: TRBJ2-1; size: few; V: TRBV6-5; CDR3: CASSYSYEQFF; DNA: TGTGCCAGCAGTTACTCATATGAGCAGTTCTTC
D: .; J: TRBJ2-7; size: .; V: TRBV11-2; CDR3: CASSFTGGAYEQYF; DNA: TGTGCCAGCAGCTTTACGGGGGGCGCTTACGAGCAGTACTTC
D: TRBD2; J: TRBJ2-2; size: .; V: TRBV19; CDR3: CASSIREVTGELFF; DNA: TGTGCCAGTAGTATACGGGAGGTTACCGGGGAGCTGTTTTTT
D: TRBD2; J: TRBJ2-3; size: .; V: TRBV5-1; CDR3: CASSLVGAGGGTDTQYF; DNA: TGCGCCAGCAGCTTGGTCGGAGCGGGAGGCGGCACAGATACGCAGTATTTT
D: .; J: TRBJ1-2; size: .; V: TRBV11-2; CDR3: CASSSGWDYGYTF; DNA: TGTGCCAGCAGCTCCGGGTGGGACTATGGCTACACCTTC
D: .; J: TRBJ1-1; size: .; V: TRBV2; CDR3: CASSGYKNTEAFF; DNA: TGTGCCAGCAGTGGGTACAAGAACACTGAAGCTTTCTTT
D: .; J: TRBJ1-4; size: many; V: TRBV5-1; CDR3: CASSPLMNEKLFF; DNA: TGCGCCAGCAGCCCGCTGATGAATGAAAAACTGTTTTTT